The present entry profiles one T cell receptor beta chain with its context. Its antigen is undetermined. The source of the sample is a study of OX40 agonist ivuxolimab in advanced cancers. The overall study: Hepatocellular carcinoma, melanoma, renal cell or head and neck cancer affected the dose-escalation patients.

The V and J ends lost 2 bases and 4 bases respectively, with 12 bases between them. The CDR3 is made up of 14 amino acids. The germline gives CDR1 MNHEY, CDR2 SMNVEV (reference sequence). TCRdb's table, derived via immunoSEQ multiplex PCR, lists solely in-frame clones and lacks some. The table records roughly 41,000 clones, 75% to 95% of them present only once. Study results and limitations: In a subset of nonresponders, normalized T-cell clonal expansion was also low. Partly responding patients at 0.1-3.0 mg/kg showed some of the smallest clonal expansion. At 0.1 to 3.0 mg/kg, CD4+ and CD8+ blood T cells expanded clonally by week 6.

Sequencing was performed on CD4+ or CD8+ T cells sorted from blood, taken in a trial of the OX40 agonist ivuxolimab. This chain uses TRBV27 with TRBJ2-7; D remains unclear. This sequence was found in an adult with an advanced solid tumor such as melanoma, head and neck, liver or kidney cancer. The DNA for the CDR3 is TGTGCCAGCAGTTTACAAGGACGGCTGTACGAGCAGTACGTC. Translation gives CASSLQGRLYEQYV.